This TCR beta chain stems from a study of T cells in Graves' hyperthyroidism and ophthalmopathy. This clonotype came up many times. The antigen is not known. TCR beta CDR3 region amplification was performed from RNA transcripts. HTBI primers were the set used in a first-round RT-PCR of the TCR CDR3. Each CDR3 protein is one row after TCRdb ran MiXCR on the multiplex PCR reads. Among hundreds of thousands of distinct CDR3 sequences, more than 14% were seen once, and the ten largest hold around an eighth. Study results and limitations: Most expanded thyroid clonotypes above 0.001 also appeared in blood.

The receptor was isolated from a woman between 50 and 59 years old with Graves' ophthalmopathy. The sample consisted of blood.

Here the CDR3 DNA reads TGCGCCAGCAGCGCCCGGGACAAAGCCTACGAGCAGTACTTC. It is translated as CASSARDKAYEQYF. This chain connects TRBV5-1 to TRBJ2-7; D is perhaps TRBD1 (6 bases). The germline gives CDR1 SGHRS, CDR2 YFSETQ. Trimming shortened V by 4 bases and J by 2 bases, and 13 bases separated the two germline ends. The CDR3 is 14 residues long. The full variable domain, completed using reference TRBV5-1 and TRBJ2-7, is KAGVTQTPRYLIKTRGQQVTLSCSPISGHRSVSWYQQTPGQGLQFLFEYFSETQRNKGNFPGRFSGRQFSNSRSEMNVSTLELGDSALYLCASSARDKAYEQYFGPGTRLTVT.